This is a list of T cell receptor beta chains from one sample in a study of molecular identifiers for immune sequencing clone quantification. MiXCR, run by TCRdb on the PCR reads, gives a single entry per CDR3 protein. This sample carries over 85,000 distinct CDR3 sequences, 20% to 30% of them seen once, and the ten largest clones take approximately 0.78%. Sequences were obtained from naive CD8+ T cells from blood, with Jurkat cell RNA spiked in. These receptors all come from a human donor in good health. Some libraries in this study had Jurkat cell RNA spiked in. The CDR3 runs from the conserved cysteine through the conserved F or W.

v_call	j_call	cdr3_aa
TRBV25-1	TRBJ1-6	CASSERRVQDNSPLHF
TRBV19	TRBJ1-6	CASSMSGGPNSPLHF